The 27 T cell receptor beta chains below come from one sample, sequenced in a study of blood T cells in healthy people across ages. Combining a sample-barcoded 5' primer with a J-beta primer mix, a second PCR ran for roughly 7 to 11 cycles. Each CDR3 protein is one row after TCRdb ran MiXCR on the 5' RACE reads. The table records roughly 730,000 distinct CDR3 sequences, roughly three fifths of them present only once. Sequences were obtained from blood. The receptor source for this set is a man in his forties in good health.

This clonotype occurred a few times. The rearrangement joins TRBV29-1 to TRBJ2-1, with 7 bases identical to TRBD1. The length of the CDR3 is 15 residues. Trimming at V came to 6 bases and at J to 4 bases, leaving 12 bases not matched to a gene. CDR1 is SQVTM and CDR2 is ANQGSEA in the germline V gene. The CDR3: CSVYYPGQLYNEQFF. The CDR3 nucleotides read TGCAGCGTGTACTATCCGGGACAGCTTTACAATGAGCAGTTCTTC.

The V and J genes are TRBV21-1 and TRBJ2-3; TRBD1 is the table's D call and was not checked against the DNA. TRBV21-1 is noted as a pseudogene. CDR3 size: 15 residues. DNA for the CDR3: TGTGCCAGCAGCAGTCTAGCGGGACACGGGGGTACGCAGTATTTT. Encoded protein: CASSSLAGHGGTQYF.

The V gene is TRBV21-1, the J gene TRBJ2-1; the table's D call, TRBD2, has no DNA check behind it. TRBV21-1 is tagged as a pseudogene. This CDR3 is built from 17 residues. Here the CDR3 reads CASTGGPLASEFNEQFF. The CDR3 DNA reads TGTGCCAGCACCGGGGGTCCTCTCGCCTCGGAATTCAATGAGCAGTTCTTC.

V gene TRBV24-1 combines with J gene TRBJ2-7; D call uncertain. The germline V gene encodes CDR1 KGHDR and CDR2 SFDVKD. V lost 4 bases to trimming and J lost 6 bases, with 12 bases between them. The CDR3 loop spans 13 amino acids. CDR3 residues: CATSDPTSSEQYF. CDR3 sequence (DNA): TGTGCCACCAGTGACCCCACCTCGAGCGAGCAGTACTTC.

The gene calls are TRBV10-3 and TRBJ2-5; perhaps TRBD2 as D (6 bases). The J call may be incorrect, as the DNA end agrees better with TRBJ2-7. Germline lookup yields CDR1 ENHRY and CDR2 SYGVKD. This CDR3 has 15 residues. CDR3 nucleotide sequence: TGTGCCATCAGTGAGTATCCGGGACTGGGCCCCGAGCAGTACTTC. It yields the protein CAISEYPGLGPEQYF.

CDR3 nucleotides: TGTGCCAGACAAGTCCCCACTCCCGGGGAGAGCAATCAGCCCCAGCATTTT. It codes for CARQVPTPGESNQPQHF. The genes are TRBV6-1 and TRBJ1-5; D uncertain. Trimming stripped 9 bases from V and 1 base from J, with 22 bases between. Germline-derived CDR1 and CDR2 are MNHNS and SASEGT. This CDR3 is built from 17 residues.

This clonotype was counted once. The chain couples TRBV29-1 to TRBJ1-2, with 9 bases lining up with TRBD1. CDR1 SQVTM and CDR2 ANQGSEA come from the germline V gene. The junction had 13 bases not matched to a gene; V was cut back by 3 bases and J by 8 bases. The CDR3 totals 15 residues. This CDR3 reads CSVELSGQGFYGYTF. The CDR3 DNA follows: TGCAGCGTTGAGCTTTCGGGACAGGGCTTTTACGGCTACACCTTC.

The J gene is TRBJ2-7, the V gene TRBV21-1; TRBD1 is the table's D call and was not checked against the DNA. TRBV21-1 is an annotated pseudogene. The CDR3 contains 15 residues. CDR3 loop: CASSALRMRGYEQYF. DNA of the CDR3: TGTGCCAGCAGCGCCTTGCGAATGAGGGGATACGAGCAGTACTTC.

The genes are TRBV7-6 and TRBJ1-1, with a weak D call TRBD1 (6 bases). Germline V gives CDR1 SGHVS, CDR2 FNYEAQ. V was shortened by 11 bases and J by 8 bases, with 18 bases between the two germline ends. This CDR3 is 12 amino acids long. Here the CDR3 reads CASRGGLSEAFF. The DNA of the CDR3 is TGTGCCTCCCGAGGGGGGCTCTCGGAAGCTTTCTTT.

About this clonotype: In this CDR3 the conserved last residue, phenylalanine or tryptophan, is missing, so a read error is likely. The J gene is TRBJ2-1, the V gene TRBV5-1; either TRBD1 or TRBD2 may fit D (5 bases each). Per the germline V gene, CDR1 is SGHRS and CDR2 is YFSETQ. The CDR3 is made up of 17 amino acids. V was trimmed by 0 bases and J by 8 bases, leaving 21 bases between them. CDR3 DNA: TGCGCCAGCAGCTTGGGGGGCGGGCCAGGGTTCGGCGATGAGCAGTTCTTA. Amino acid sequence: CASSLGGGPGFGDEQFL.

This clonotype appeared a single time. The chain recombines TRBV27 with TRBJ2-7; 9 bases are a match to TRBD1. CDR1 MNHEY and CDR2 SMNVEV come from the germline V gene (reference sequence). This CDR3 has 21 amino acids. V lost 7 bases to trimming and J lost 7 bases; unmatched junction nucleotides: 32. As DNA, the CDR3 is TGTGCCAGCACCTCAGGAAGACAGGGGGTCATGTCGCTACCGGGAAATCGGGAGCAGTACTTC. Its translation: CASTSGRQGVMSLPGNREQYF.

This clonotype was recorded many times. V gene TRBV20-1 combines with J gene TRBJ2-5, with 9 bases identical to TRBD1. CDR1 and CDR2 from the germline V gene are DFQATT and SNEGSKA (reference sequence). CDR3 length: 14 amino acids. V shed 3 bases, J shed 6 bases, and the junction held 8 bases outside the gene matches. CDR3 residues: CSAREGQGGQTQYF. The CDR3 DNA reads TGCAGTGCTAGGGAGGGACAGGGAGGACAGACCCAGTACTTC.

The genes are TRBV20-1 and TRBJ1-1, with TRBD1 matching over 10 bases. CDR1 and CDR2 (germline): DFQATT, SNEGSKA (reference sequence). J was trimmed by 5 bases and V by 5 bases; bases with no gene match: 17. The CDR3 is 17 residues long. The CDR3 is CSARTRPGTGVSTEAFF. CDR3 nucleotide sequence: TGCAGTGCTCGAACCCGCCCGGGGACAGGGGTTTCAACTGAAGCTTTCTTT.

The chain links TRBV11-2 to TRBJ2-3; 7 nucleotides line up with TRBD1. Germline V gene sequence: CDR1 SGHAT, CDR2 FQNNGV. The ends lost 5 bases at V and 3 bases at J; junction bases unmatched: 5. The CDR3 runs to 14 residues. Here the CDR3 reads CASSKDRETDTQYF. The DNA for the CDR3 is TGTGCCAGCAGCAAAGACAGGGAGACAGATACGCAGTATTTT.

The chain is built from TRBV4-3 and TRBJ2-1; 9 nucleotides align to TRBD1. The V gene end was trimmed by 2 bases and the J gene end by 4 bases; junction bases not matched to a gene: 6. From germline, CDR1 is LGHNA and CDR2 YSLEER. This CDR3 region has 16 residues. CDR3 amino acids: CASSQMGQGWYNEQFF. For the CDR3, the DNA is TGCGCCAGCAGCCAAATGGGACAGGGATGGTACAATGAGCAGTTCTTC.

The V call is TRBV27, the J call TRBJ2-5, with D perhaps given as TRBD1 or TRBD2 (6 bases each). Germline-derived CDR1 and CDR2 are MNHEY and SMNVEV (reference sequence). CDR3 length: 14 amino acids. V was clipped by 6 bases and J by 5 bases, with 16 bases between them. Here the CDR3 reads CASSHMGGEETQYF. CDR3 coding DNA: TGTGCCAGCAGCCATATGGGGGGCGAGGAGACCCAGTACTTC.

The CDR3 bases are TGTGCCAGCAGCCAGCGGGTTCGAGGGTATTACGAGCAGTACTTC. This translates into CASSQRVRGYYEQYF. The chain couples TRBV7-9 to TRBJ2-7; the D gene is possibly TRBD2 (6 bases). The CDR3 spans 15 residues. From germline, CDR1 is SEHNR and CDR2 FQNEAQ (reference sequence). Trimming took off 5 bases at V and 4 bases at J, with 18 bases between the two ends.

This clonotype was counted a few times. The rearrangement links TRBV6-2 or TRBV6-3 to TRBJ2-5; weak D call: TRBD1 (6 bases). This CDR3 spans 14 amino acids. Looked up from germline, CDR1 is MNHEY and CDR2 is SVGEGT. Between the trimmed V and J ends, which lost 6 bases and 0 bases, there was a span of 11 bases. CDR3 DNA sequence: TGTGCCAGCAGCGGTCCAGGGGACCAAGAGACCCAGTACTTC. It yields the protein CASSGPGDQETQYF.

This clonotype has a single count. This chain uses TRBV12-3 or TRBV12-4 with TRBJ2-3; D possibly corresponds to TRBD2 (5 bases). CDR3 length: 17 residues. V lost 0 bases and J lost 3, with 16 bases in between. The CDR3 sequence: CASSLALIGVATDTQYF. CDR3 sequence (DNA): TGTGCCAGCAGTTTAGCGCTAATTGGGGTAGCGACAGATACGCAGTATTTT.

In nucleotides, the CDR3 is TGTGCCAGCAGCTTAGGGATGGGGGAGCAGTTCTTC. It codes for CASSLGMGEQFF. This sequence joins TRBV7-3 and TRBJ2-1; D remains unclear. In germline, CDR1 is SGHTA, CDR2 FQGTGA. This CDR3 is built from 12 residues. Trimming took 2 bases from V and 10 from J, leaving 9 bases between them.

The rearrangement uses TRBV11-2 and TRBJ2-2, with no clear D. The V gene's germline CDR1 is SGHAT and CDR2 FQNNGV. There are 13 residues in the CDR3. V was clipped by 5 bases and J by 4 bases, with 8 bases between them. CDR3 amino acids: CASSQTPTGELFF. DNA of the CDR3: TGTGCCAGCAGCCAGACACCCACCGGGGAGCTGTTTTTT.

This clonotype showed up many times. The chain couples TRBV2 to TRBJ2-5, with TRBD1 identical over 8 bases. The CDR3 contains 12 residues. Germline V gene sequence: CDR1 SNHLY, CDR2 FYNNEI. The V segment lost 5 bases and the J segment 13 bases; nucleotides outside the gene matches: 9. CDR3 residues: CASSPGTGRPYF. The CDR3 DNA is TGTGCCAGCAGTCCCGGGACAGGACGACCGTACTTC.

The genes are TRBV27 and TRBJ2-2; D may be TRBD1 or TRBD2 (5 bases each). This CDR3 has 13 amino acids. CDR1 is MNHEY, CDR2 SMNVEV, per germline (reference sequence). Trimming left V 5 bases short and J 6 bases short, with 10 bases between. The CDR3 here is CASSPEGPGELFF. The DNA for the CDR3 is TGTGCCAGCAGTCCAGAGGGGCCCGGGGAGCTGTTTTTT.

CDR3 bases: TGTGCCACCAGCAGGGTATTAAACACCGGGGAGCTGTTTTTT. Its translation: CATSRVLNTGELFF. The rearrangement links TRBV15 to TRBJ2-2, with D hard to call. Germline assignment: CDR1 LNHNV and CDR2 YYDKDF (reference sequence). Trimming shortened V by 3 bases and J by 2 bases, and 7 bases separated the two germline ends. This CDR3 comprises 14 residues.

This clonotype occurred many times. The gene calls are TRBV12-3 or TRBV12-4 and TRBJ2-7, with D unclear. Between the trimmed V and J ends, which lost 7 bases and 0 bases, there was a span of 13 bases. The CDR3 covers 14 residues. The DNA for the CDR3 is TGTGCCAGCAACGCAAAAGAGAGCTCCTACGAGCAGTACTTC. This gives the protein CASNAKESSYEQYF.

The chain is built from TRBV7-9 and TRBJ2-5; D gene ambiguous. Germline CDR1 and CDR2: SEHNR and FQNEAQ (reference sequence). The CDR3 extends over 14 amino acids. Trimming took off 5 bases at V and 2 bases at J, with 12 bases between the two ends. As DNA, the CDR3 is TGTGCCAGCAGCCATGACCGGAAACAAGAGACCCAGTACTTC. It translates to CASSHDRKQETQYF.

This chain uses TRBV9 with TRBJ2-1, with 14 bases lining up with TRBD2. The germline gives CDR1 SGDLS, CDR2 YYNGEE. The CDR3 runs to 19 residues. Unmatched junction bases numbered 10, after V lost 0 bases and J lost 5 bases. This chain's CDR3 is CASSVEGTSGRANNNEQFF. The DNA for the CDR3 is TGTGCCAGCAGCGTAGAGGGGACTAGCGGGAGAGCTAACAACAATGAGCAGTTCTTC.